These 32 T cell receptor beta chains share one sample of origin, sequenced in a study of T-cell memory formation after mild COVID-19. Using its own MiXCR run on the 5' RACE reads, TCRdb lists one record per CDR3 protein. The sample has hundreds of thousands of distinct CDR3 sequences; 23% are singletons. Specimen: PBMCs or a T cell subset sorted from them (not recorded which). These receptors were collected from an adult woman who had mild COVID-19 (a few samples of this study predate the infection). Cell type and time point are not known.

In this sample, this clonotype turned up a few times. The CDR3 sequence: CASSPLAGGSDTQYF. The CDR3 region has the DNA TGTGCCAGCAGCCCACTAGCGGGGGGGTCGGATACGCAGTATTTT. J is TRBJ2-3 and V is TRBV12-3 or TRBV12-4; 13 nucleotides match TRBD2. The CDR3 sequence is 15 residues long. Unmatched junction bases numbered 6, after V lost 6 bases and J lost 6 bases.

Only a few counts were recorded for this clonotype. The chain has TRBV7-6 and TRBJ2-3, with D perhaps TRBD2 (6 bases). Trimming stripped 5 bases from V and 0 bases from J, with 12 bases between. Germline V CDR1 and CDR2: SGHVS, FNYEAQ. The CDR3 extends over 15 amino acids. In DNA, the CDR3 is TGTGCCAGCAGCCGAATGCGGGGTAGCACAGATACGCAGTATTTT. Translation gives CASSRMRGSTDTQYF.

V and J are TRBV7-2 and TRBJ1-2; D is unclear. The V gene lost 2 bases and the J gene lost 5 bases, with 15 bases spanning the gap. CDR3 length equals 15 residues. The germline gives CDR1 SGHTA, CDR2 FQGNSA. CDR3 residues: CASSLSGGVRYGYTF. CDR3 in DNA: TGTGCCAGCAGCTTAAGTGGTGGGGTGAGGTATGGCTACACCTTC.

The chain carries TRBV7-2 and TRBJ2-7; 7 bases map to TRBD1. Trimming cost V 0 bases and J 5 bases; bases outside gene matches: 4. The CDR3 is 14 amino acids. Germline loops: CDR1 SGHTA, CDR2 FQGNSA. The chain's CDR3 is CASSLAGTAHEQYF. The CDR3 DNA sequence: TGTGCCAGCAGCTTAGCGGGGACAGCACACGAGCAGTACTTC.

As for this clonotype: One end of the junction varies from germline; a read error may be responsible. In DNA form, the CDR3 reads TGCAGCGTACAAAAGGGACATCCCAATCATCCCCAGCATTTT. It encodes CSVQKGHPNHPQHF. This rearrangement joins TRBV29-1 to TRBJ1-5; possibly TRBD1 for D (6 bases). Germline lookup yields CDR1 SQVTM and CDR2 ANQGSEA. This CDR3 has 14 residues.

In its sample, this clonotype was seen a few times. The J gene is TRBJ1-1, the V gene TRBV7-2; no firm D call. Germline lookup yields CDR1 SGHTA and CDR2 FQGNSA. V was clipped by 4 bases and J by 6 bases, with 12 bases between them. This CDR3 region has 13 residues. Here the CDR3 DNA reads TGTGCCAGCAGCTCCCCGATTGTCGCTGAAGCTTTCTTT. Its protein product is CASSSPIVAEAFF.

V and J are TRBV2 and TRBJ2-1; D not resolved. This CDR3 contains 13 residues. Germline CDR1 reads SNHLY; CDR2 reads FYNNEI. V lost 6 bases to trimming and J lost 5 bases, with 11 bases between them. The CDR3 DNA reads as TGTGCCAGCAGGGTGCCACTAAACAATGAGCAGTTCTTC. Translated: CASRVPLNNEQFF.

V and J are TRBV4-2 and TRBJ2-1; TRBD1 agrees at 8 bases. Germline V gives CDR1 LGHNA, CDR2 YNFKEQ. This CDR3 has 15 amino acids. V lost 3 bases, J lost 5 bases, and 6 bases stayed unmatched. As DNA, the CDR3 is TGTGCCAGCAGCCAGAGACCAGGGGGCAACAATGAGCAGTTCTTC. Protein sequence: CASSQRPGGNNEQFF.

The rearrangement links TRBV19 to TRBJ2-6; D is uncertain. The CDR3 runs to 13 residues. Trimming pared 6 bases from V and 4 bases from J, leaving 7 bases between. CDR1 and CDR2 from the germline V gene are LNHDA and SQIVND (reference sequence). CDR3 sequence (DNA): TGTGCCAGTAGCCGGAACGGGGCCAACGTCCTGACTTTC. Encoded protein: CASSRNGANVLTF. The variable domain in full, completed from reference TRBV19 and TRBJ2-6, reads DGGITQSPKYLFRKEGQNVTLSCEQNLNHDAMYWYRQDPGQGLRLIYYSQIVNDFQKGDIAEGYSVSREKKESFPLTVTSAQKNPTAFYLCASSRNGANVLTFGAGSRLTVL.

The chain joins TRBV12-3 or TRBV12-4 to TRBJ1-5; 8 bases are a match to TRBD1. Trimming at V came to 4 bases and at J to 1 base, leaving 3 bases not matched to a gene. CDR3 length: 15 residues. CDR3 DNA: TGTGCCAGCAGTTCGGGACAGGCGAGCAATCAGCCCCAGCATTTT. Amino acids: CASSSGQASNQPQHF.

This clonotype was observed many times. The CDR3 region is CASSLEGTLNTEAFF. The CDR3 coding sequence is TGTGCCAGCAGCTTAGAGGGGACACTGAACACTGAAGCTTTCTTT. This chain uses TRBV7-9 with TRBJ1-1; tentatively, D is TRBD1 (6 bases). Deletions cut 1 base from V and 0 bases from J, with 9 bases between. In germline, CDR1 is SEHNR, CDR2 FQNEAQ (reference sequence). The CDR3 runs to 15 residues.

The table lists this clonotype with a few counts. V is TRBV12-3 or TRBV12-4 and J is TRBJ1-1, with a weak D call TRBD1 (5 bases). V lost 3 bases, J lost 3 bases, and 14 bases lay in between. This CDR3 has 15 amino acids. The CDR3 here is CASSFVRAGYTEAFF. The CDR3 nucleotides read TGTGCCAGCAGTTTCGTCAGGGCAGGGTACACTGAAGCTTTCTTT.

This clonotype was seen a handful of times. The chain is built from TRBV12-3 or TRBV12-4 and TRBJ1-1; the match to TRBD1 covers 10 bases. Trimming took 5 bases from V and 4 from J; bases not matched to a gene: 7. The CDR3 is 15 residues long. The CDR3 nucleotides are TGTGCCAGCAGTCCGGACAGGGGGTTTGGCACTGAAGCTTTCTTT. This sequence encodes CASSPDRGFGTEAFF.

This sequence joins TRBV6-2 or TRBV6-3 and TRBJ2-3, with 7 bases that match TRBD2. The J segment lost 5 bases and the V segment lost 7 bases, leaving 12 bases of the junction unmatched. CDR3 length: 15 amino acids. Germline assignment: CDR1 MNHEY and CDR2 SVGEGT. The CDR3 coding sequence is TGTGCCAGCATCCGGGGGGTTCGGAAAGGAGATACGCAGTATTTT. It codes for CASIRGVRKGDTQYF.

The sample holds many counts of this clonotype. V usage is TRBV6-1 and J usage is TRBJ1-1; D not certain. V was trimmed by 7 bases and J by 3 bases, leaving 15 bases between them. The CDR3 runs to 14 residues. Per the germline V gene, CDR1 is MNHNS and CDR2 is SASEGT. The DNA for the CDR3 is TGTGCCAGCATCAGGTCAAGGGTGGACACTGAAGCTTTCTTT. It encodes CASIRSRVDTEAFF.

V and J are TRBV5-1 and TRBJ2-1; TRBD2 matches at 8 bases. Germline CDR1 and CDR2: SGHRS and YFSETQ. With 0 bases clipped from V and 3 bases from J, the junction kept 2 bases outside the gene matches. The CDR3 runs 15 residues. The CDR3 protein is CASSLDGGDYNEQFF. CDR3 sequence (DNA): TGCGCCAGCAGCTTGGACGGGGGGGACTACAATGAGCAGTTCTTC.

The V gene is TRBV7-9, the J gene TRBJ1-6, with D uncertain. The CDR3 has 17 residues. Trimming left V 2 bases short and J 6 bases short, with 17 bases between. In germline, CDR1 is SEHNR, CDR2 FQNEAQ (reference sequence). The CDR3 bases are TGTGCCAGCAGCTTATTAACGGCCGGGCAACTTAATTCACCCCTCCACTTT. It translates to CASSLLTAGQLNSPLHF.

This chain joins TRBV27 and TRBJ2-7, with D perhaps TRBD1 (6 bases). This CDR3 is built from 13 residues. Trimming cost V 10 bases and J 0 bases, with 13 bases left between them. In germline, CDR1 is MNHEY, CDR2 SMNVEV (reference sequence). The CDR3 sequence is CATGRGRSYEQYF. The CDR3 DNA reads TGTGCCACCGGCAGGGGCCGCTCCTACGAGCAGTACTTC.

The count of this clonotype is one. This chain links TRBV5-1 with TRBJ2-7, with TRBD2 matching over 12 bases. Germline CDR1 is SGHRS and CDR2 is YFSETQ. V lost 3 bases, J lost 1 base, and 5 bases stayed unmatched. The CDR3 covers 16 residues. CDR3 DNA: TGCGCCAGCAGCTGGACTAGCGGGACACCATCCTACGAGCAGTACTTC. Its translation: CASSWTSGTPSYEQYF. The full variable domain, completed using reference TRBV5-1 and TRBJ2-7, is KAGVTQTPRYLIKTRGQQVTLSCSPISGHRSVSWYQQTPGQGLQFLFEYFSETQRNKGNFPGRFSGRQFSNSRSEMNVSTLELGDSALYLCASSWTSGTPSYEQYFGPGTRLTVT.

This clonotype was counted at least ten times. In DNA form, the CDR3 reads TGCGCCAGCAGCCCCACCGGGACAGGGTCCTACGAGCAGTACTTC. Its protein product is CASSPTGTGSYEQYF. This rearrangement joins TRBV5-1 to TRBJ2-7; TRBD1 matches at 9 bases. Unmatched junction bases numbered 6, after V lost 4 bases and J lost 1 base. The CDR3 is 15 residues long. Germline V CDR1 and CDR2: SGHRS, YFSETQ.

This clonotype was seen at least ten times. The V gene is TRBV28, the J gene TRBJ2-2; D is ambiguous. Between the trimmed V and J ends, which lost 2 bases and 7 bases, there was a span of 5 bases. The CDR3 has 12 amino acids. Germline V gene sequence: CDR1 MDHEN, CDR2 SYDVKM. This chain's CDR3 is CASSLPGGELFF. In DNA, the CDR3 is TGTGCCAGCAGTTTACCTGGCGGGGAGCTGTTTTTT.

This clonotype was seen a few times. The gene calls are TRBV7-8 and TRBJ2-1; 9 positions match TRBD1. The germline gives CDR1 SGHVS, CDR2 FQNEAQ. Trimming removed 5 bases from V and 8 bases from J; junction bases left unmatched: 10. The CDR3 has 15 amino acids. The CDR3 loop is CASSRTATGGDEQFF. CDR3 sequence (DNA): TGTGCCAGCAGCCGAACCGCCACAGGGGGCGATGAGCAGTTCTTC.

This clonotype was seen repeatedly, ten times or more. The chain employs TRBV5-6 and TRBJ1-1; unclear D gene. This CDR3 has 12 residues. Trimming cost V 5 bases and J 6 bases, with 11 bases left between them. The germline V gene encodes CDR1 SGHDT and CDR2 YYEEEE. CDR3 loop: CASSTGKAEAFF. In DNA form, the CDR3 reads TGTGCCAGCAGTACCGGGAAGGCTGAAGCTTTCTTT.

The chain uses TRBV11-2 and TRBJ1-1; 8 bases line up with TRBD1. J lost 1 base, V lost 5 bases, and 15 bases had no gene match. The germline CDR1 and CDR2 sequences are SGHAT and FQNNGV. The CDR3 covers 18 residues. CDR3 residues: CASSTPRRNRGGNTEAFF. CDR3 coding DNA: TGTGCCAGCAGCACCCCACGACGAAACAGGGGGGGGAACACTGAAGCTTTCTTT. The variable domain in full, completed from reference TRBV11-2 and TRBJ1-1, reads EAGVAQSPRYKIIEKRQSVAFWCNPISGHATLYWYQQILGQGPKLLIQFQNNGVVDDSQLPKDRFSAERLKGVDSTLKIQPAKLEDSAVYLCASSTPRRNRGGNTEAFFGQGTRLTVV.

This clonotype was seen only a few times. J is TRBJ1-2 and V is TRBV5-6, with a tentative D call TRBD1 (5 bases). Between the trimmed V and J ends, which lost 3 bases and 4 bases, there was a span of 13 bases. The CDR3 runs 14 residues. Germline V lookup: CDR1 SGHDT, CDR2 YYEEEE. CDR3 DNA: TGTGCCAGCAGCTCCGAACAGGCCCCCTATGGCTACACCTTC. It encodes CASSSEQAPYGYTF.

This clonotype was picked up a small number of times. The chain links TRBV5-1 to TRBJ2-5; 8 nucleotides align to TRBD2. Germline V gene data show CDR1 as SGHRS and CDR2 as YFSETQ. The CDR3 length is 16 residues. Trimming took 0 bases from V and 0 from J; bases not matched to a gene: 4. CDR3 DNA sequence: TGCGCCAGCAGCTTGGGTCCTAGCGGGTACCAAGAGACCCAGTACTTC. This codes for CASSLGPSGYQETQYF.

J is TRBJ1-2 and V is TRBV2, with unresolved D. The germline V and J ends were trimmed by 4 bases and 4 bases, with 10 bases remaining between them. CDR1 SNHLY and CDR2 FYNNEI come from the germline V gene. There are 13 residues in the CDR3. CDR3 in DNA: TGTGCCAGCAGTGCTCAAGTTTCCTATGGCTACACCTTC. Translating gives CASSAQVSYGYTF. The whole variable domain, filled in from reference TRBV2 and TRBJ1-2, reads EPEVTQTPSHQVTQMGQEVILRCVPISNHLYFYWYRQILGQKVEFLVSFYNNEISEKSEIFDDQFSVERPDGSNFTLKIRSTKLEDSAMYFCASSAQVSYGYTFGSGTRLTVV.

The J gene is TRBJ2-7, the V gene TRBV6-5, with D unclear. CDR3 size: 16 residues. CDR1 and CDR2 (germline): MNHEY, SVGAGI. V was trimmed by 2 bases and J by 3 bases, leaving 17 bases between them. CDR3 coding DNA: TGTGCCAGCAGTTACGCGGATCTATCCATGGGCTACGAGCAGTACTTC. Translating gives CASSYADLSMGYEQYF.

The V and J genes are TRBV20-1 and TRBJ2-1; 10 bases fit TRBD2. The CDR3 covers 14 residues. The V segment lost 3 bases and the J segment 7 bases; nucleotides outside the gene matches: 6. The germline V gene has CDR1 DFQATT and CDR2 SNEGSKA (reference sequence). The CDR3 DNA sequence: TGCAGTGCTAGCCCCCAGACTAGCGGGAATGAGCAGTTCTTC. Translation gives CSASPQTSGNEQFF.

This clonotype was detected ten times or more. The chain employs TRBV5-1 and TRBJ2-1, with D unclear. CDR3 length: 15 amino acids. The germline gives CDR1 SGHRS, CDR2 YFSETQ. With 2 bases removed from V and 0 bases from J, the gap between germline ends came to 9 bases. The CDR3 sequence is CASSFDASSYNEQFF. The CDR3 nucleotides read TGCGCCAGCAGCTTCGACGCTAGCTCCTACAATGAGCAGTTCTTC.

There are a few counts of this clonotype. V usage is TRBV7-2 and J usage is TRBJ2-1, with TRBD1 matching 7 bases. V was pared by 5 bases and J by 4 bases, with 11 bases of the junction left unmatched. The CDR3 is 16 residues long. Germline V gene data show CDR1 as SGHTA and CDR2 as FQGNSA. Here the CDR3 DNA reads TGTGCCAGCAGCCCACCCGGTGTACAGGGGTACAATGAGCAGTTCTTC. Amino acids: CASSPPGVQGYNEQFF.

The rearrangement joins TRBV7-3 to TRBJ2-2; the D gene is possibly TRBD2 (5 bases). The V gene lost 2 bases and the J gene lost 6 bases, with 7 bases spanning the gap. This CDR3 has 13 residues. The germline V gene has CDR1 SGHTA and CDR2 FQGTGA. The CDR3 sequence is CASSLAEAGELFF. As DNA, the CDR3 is TGTGCCAGCAGCTTAGCGGAGGCCGGGGAGCTGTTTTTT.